The text below deals with one T cell receptor beta chain. Its antigen is as yet unknown. CD4+ cells were split into CD45RA+ naive and CD45RA-negative memory subsets. There are 15 residues in the CDR3. Trimming removed 10 bases at V and 0 bases at J, with 19 bases between. Germline-derived CDR1 and CDR2 are ENHRY and SYGVKD. These data belong to a study of shared clonotypes between healthy human individuals. Whole-study results and caveats: Among the subsets, naive ones generally showed larger estimated richness than memory ones.

In the original processing: ImmunoSEQ only sent back junction sequences with no quality scores, so filtering was done differently. TCRdb keeps only in-frame clones here, not all; method: immunoSEQ multiplex PCR. The V and J calls and clone size were taken over from that table, and D and trimming were inferred from the DNA. This sample has about 2.4 million clones, with about 92% found just once. The sequence derives from a man aged 18 to 35 in good health. The chain couples TRBV10-3 to TRBJ2-7; D may be TRBD2 (7 bases). The source material was naive CD4+ T cells sorted from blood. Subset: CD45RA+ positively selected. CDR3 sequence: CATRLGGANSYEQYF. The DNA for the CDR3 is TGTGCCACCAGGTTGGGGGGGGCGAACTCCTACGAGCAGTACTTC.